One sample yielded the 4 T cell receptor beta chains listed below, sequenced in a study of T cells after yellow fever vaccination. TCRdb itself ran the 5' RACE reads through MiXCR, one entry per CDR3 protein. The table records 300,000 to 350,000 distinct CDR3 sequences, around 4.5% of them present only once. Specimen: PBMCs, collected 15 days after the yellow fever booster vaccination. All receptors come from a man younger than 35 who received the YFV17D yellow fever vaccine.

V gene TRBV4-2 combines with J gene TRBJ1-2, with 9 bases identical to TRBD1. Germline values: CDR1 LGHNA, CDR2 YNFKEQ. Losses at the gene ends were 4 bases for V and 3 bases for J; bases not matched to a gene: 3. The CDR3 is 14 residues long. The CDR3 coding sequence is TGTGCCAGCAGCCGGGACAGGGACGACTATGGCTACACCTTC. Protein product: CASSRDRDDYGYTF.

This clonotype was observed at least ten times. The chain has TRBV7-6 and TRBJ1-1; tentatively, D is TRBD1 (5 bases). V lost 0 bases and J 1 base, leaving 15 bases between the germline ends. CDR3 size: 17 residues. From germline, CDR1 is SGHVS and CDR2 FNYEAQ. The CDR3 is CASSLAPLGVPNTEAFF. The CDR3 bases are TGTGCCAGCAGCTTAGCCCCTCTAGGGGTCCCGAACACTGAAGCTTTCTTT.

This clonotype was picked up a small number of times. The chain carries TRBV6-5 and TRBJ2-3; 10 bases align to TRBD2. The CDR3 totals 16 residues. V gave up 5 bases and J gave up 7 bases; unmatched junction bases: 12. CDR1 and CDR2 (germline): MNHEY, SVGAGI. The DNA of the CDR3 is TGTGCCAGCAGTCAACTACTAGCGGGGCGGTCAAATACGCAGTATTTT. Amino acids: CASSQLLAGRSNTQYF.

This clonotype was found many times. V gene TRBV5-6 combines with J gene TRBJ2-5; D is unresolved. V dropped 4 bases and J dropped 3 bases, with 13 bases sitting between them. The CDR3 covers 14 residues. The germline V gene has CDR1 SGHDT and CDR2 YYEEEE. CDR3 protein: CASSQPPLEETQYF. CDR3 coding DNA: TGTGCCAGCAGCCAGCCGCCCCTGGAAGAGACCCAGTACTTC.